The 2 T cell receptor beta chains below were found in one sample sequenced in a study of blood T cells in healthy people across ages. Together with a sample-barcoded 5' primer, a J-beta primer mix was included in a second PCR lasting about 7 to 11 cycles. TCRdb re-derived calls from the 5' RACE reads in MiXCR, one entry per CDR3 protein. The repertoire holds over a million distinct CDR3 sequences, with around two fifths as singletons. The specimen sequenced was blood. The receptor set was obtained from a woman between 18 and 29 years old in good health.

The V call is TRBV27, the J call TRBJ2-1; TRBD2 matches at 8 bases. The DNA end favors TRBJ2-7, so the J call may be wrong. The germline CDR1 and CDR2 sequences are MNHEY and SMNVEV (reference sequence). This CDR3 contains 16 residues. The CDR3 spells CASPPVSGETYNEQYF. Written as DNA, the CDR3 is TGTGCCAGCCCCCCGGTTAGCGGGGAGACCTACAATGAGCAGTACTTC.

This clonotype has more than one count but fewer than ten. The J gene is TRBJ2-1, the V gene TRBV7-2; tentative D call: TRBD2 (5 bases). Germline V gene sequence: CDR1 SGHTA, CDR2 FQGNSA. This CDR3 is built from 11 residues. The germline V and J ends were trimmed by 5 bases and 12 bases, with 11 bases remaining between them. CDR3 residues: CASSPQRVQFF. In nucleotides, the CDR3 is TGTGCCAGCAGCCCTCAGAGGGTGCAGTTCTTC.